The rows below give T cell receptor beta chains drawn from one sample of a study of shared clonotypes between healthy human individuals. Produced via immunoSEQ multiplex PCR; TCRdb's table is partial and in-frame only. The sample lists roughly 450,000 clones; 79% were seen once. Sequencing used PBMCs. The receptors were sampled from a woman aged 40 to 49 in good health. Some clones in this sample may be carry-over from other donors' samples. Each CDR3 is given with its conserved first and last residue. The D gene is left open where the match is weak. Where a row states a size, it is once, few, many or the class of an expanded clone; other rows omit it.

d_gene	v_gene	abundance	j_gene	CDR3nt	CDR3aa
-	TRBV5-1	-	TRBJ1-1	TGCGCCAGCAGCTTGGCGAAGGCCGGGGCAAGAGAAGCTTTCTTT	CASSLAKAGAREAFF
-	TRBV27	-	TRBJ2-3	TGTGCCAGCAGTTTATGGGGAGCCGGCACAGATACGCAGTATTTT	CASSLWGAGTDTQYF
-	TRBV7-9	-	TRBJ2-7	TGTGCCAGCAGTCAAACAGGGTACGAGCAGTACTTC	CASSQTGYEQYF
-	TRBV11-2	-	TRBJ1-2	TGTGCCAGCAGCTTAGCGCGCAGGGGCTATGGCTACACCTTC	CASSLARRGYGYTF
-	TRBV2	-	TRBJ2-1	TGTGCCAGCAGCCGTACGAGCGGAGGGCTGCAGTTCTTC	CASSRTSGGLQFF
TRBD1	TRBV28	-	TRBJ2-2	TGTGCCAGCGGGGCAGGGGGTACCGGGGAGCTGTTTTTT	CASGAGGTGELFF
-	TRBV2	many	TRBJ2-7	TGTGCCAGCAGTGAAGCCAGCTACGAGCAGTACTTC	CASSEASYEQYF
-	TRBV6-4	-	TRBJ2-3	TGTGCCAGCAGTGACGGACCCCGACAGTATTTT	CASSDGPRQYF
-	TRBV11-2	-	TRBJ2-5	TGTGCCAGCAGCTTAAGCGGAGAGACCCAGTACTTC	CASSLSGETQYF
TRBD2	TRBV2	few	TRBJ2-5	TGTGCCAGCAGAGGATGGGTAGCGGGATCCCAAGAGACCCAGTACTTC	CASRGWVAGSQETQYF
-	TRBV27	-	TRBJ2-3	TGTGCCAGCAGTCGAGACCCAGGGTGGGCCGGCACAGATACGCAGTATTTT	CASSRDPGWAGTDTQYF
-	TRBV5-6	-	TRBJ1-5	TGTGCCAGCAGCTTGGGGTGGGATCAGCCCCAGCATTTT	CASSLGWDQPQHF
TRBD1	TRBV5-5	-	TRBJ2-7	TGTGCCAGCAGCGGGGGACAGTCCTCCTACGAGCAGTACTTC	CASSGGQSSYEQYF
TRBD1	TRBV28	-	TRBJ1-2	TGTGCCAGCAGTTCAATTGGACAGGGGGCGGATGGCTACACCTTC	CASSSIGQGADGYTF
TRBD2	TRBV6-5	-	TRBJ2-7	TGTGCCAGCAGTCGGACTAGCCACGAGCAGTACTTC	CASSRTSHEQYF
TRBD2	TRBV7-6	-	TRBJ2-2	TGTGCCAGCAGCTTAGGGGGACTAGCGGGAGGCAGGTCCGGGGAGCTGTTTTTT	CASSLGGLAGGRSGELFF
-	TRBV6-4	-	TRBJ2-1	TGTGCCAGCAGTCGCGGGGACAGCTCCTACAATGAGCAGTTCTTC	CASSRGDSSYNEQFF
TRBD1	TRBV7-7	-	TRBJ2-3	TGTGCTAGCAGCTTAACAGGGGCCCGCACAGATACGCAGTATTTT	CASSLTGARTDTQYF
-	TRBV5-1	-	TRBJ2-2	TGCGCCAGCAGCTTGGAATCAGGGTTTTCCGGGGAGCTGTTTTTT	CASSLESGFSGELFF
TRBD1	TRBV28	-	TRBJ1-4	TGTGCCAGCAGCCCCACGAGGGGGCGGAGGTTAGAAAAACTGTTTTTT	CASSPTRGRRLEKLFF
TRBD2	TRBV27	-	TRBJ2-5	TGTGCCAGCAGTTTAATGGCGGGAGGGCCATTGGAGACCCAGTACTTC	CASSLMAGGPLETQYF
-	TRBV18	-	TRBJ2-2	TGTGCCAGCTCACCTCGGCAGGGTTCCGGGGAGCTGTTTTTT	CASSPRQGSGELFF
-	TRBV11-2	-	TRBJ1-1	TGTGCCAGCAGCTTAGGTTGGATCGGGAACACTGAAGCTTTCTTT	CASSLGWIGNTEAFF
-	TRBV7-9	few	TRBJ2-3	TGTGCCAGCAGCTTAGAACGGGATACGCAGTATTTT	CASSLERDTQYF
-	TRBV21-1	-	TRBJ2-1	TGTGCCAGCAGCAGCAAGCTAGTCACTTACTTGGGCAATGAGCAGTTCTTC	CASSSKLVTYLGNEQFF
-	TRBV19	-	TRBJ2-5	TGTGCCAGTAGTATAGGGCAGGGGGGGACCCAGTACTTC	CASSIGQGGTQYF
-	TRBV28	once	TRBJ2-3	TGTGCCAGCAGTCCCCGGGTAGCGAACACAGATACGCAGTATTTT	CASSPRVANTDTQYF
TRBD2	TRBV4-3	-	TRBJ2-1	TGCGCCAGCAGCCGGACTAGCGGGAGGGCCGAGGATGAGCAGTTCTTC	CASSRTSGRAEDEQFF
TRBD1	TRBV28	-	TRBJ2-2	TGTGCCAGCAGTCCAATCGGACAGGGGGGCACCGGGGAGCTGTTTTTT	CASSPIGQGGTGELFF
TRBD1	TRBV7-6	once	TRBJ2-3	TGTGCCAGCAGCCTCTCCCGGACAGGGCTGGGAGATACGCAGTATTTT	CASSLSRTGLGDTQYF
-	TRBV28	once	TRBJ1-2	TGTGCCAGCAGTTTTAGAGGGTTAGTTAGCTACACCTTC	CASSFRGLVSYTF
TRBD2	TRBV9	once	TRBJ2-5	TGTGCCAGCAGCTCGATAGCGGGTACGGAGGCAACCCAGTACTTC	CASSSIAGTEATQYF
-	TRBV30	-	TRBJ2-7	TGTGCCTGGAGTCCAGGGGTGGCAGTAACGACGCCTTCCTACGAGCAGTACTTC	CAWSPGVAVTTPSYEQYF
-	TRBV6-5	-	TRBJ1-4	TGTGCCAGCAGTCGGGGTCCAACTAATGAAAAACTGTTTTTT	CASSRGPTNEKLFF
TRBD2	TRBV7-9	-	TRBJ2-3	TGTGCCAGCAGCTTAAGGCCGGGACTAGCGGGACTCACAGATACGCAGTATTTT	CASSLRPGLAGLTDTQYF
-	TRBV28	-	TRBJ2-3	TGTGCCAGCACAGGGACTCACCCTAGCACAGATACGCAGTATTTT	CASTGTHPSTDTQYF
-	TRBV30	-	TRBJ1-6	TGTGCCTGGAAACAGGGAGATAATTCACCCCTCCACTTT	CAWKQGDNSPLHF
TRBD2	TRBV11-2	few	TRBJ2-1	TGTGCCAGCAGCTTAGATTTAGTAGCGGGAATTGAGCAGTTCTTC	CASSLDLVAGIEQFF
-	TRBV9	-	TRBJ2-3	TGTGCCAGCAGCGCCTCTATCGGGAGAGGCACAGATACGCAGTATTTT	CASSASIGRGTDTQYF
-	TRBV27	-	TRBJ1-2	TGTGCCAGCAGTCGGGGGAGGGGAGGCTACACCTTC	CASSRGRGGYTF
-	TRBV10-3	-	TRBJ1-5	TGTGCCATCAGTGAATCCGGGGGGGATCAGCCCCAGCATTTT	CAISESGGDQPQHF
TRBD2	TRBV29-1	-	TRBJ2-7	TGCAGCGTTGGGGGCCTTAGGCGGGAGAGATACGAGCAGTACTTC	CSVGGLRRERYEQYF
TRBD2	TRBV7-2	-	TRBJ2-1	TGTGCCAGCAGCAAAGGAGGGACTAGCGATGAGCAGTTCTTC	CASSKGGTSDEQFF
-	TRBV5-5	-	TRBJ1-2	TGTGCCAGCAGCTTGGCGACAGCTAACTATGGCTACACCTTC	CASSLATANYGYTF
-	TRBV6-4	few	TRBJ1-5	TGTGCCAGCAGTGACGAGGGGGGTCAGCCCCAGCATTTT	CASSDEGGQPQHF
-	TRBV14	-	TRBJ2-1	TGTGCCAGCAGCCAAGGTCCCCCGGGGTACAATGAGCAGTTCTTC	CASSQGPPGYNEQFF
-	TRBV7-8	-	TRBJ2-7	TGTGCCAGCAGCTCCCCCGGGAGCTACGAGCAGTACTTC	CASSSPGSYEQYF
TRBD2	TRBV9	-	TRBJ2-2	TGTGCCAGCAGCGTATACACCAGCGGGAGAAGCACCGGGGAGCTGTTTTTT	CASSVYTSGRSTGELFF
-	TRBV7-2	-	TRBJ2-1	TGTGCCAGCAGCTTCATGCAGGTATCCCACAATGAGCAGTTCTTC	CASSFMQVSHNEQFF
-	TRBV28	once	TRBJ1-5	TGTGCCAGCAGTTCGCGCCGACAGGTAGTTGGCAATCAGCCCCAGCATTTT	CASSSRRQVVGNQPQHF
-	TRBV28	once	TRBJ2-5	TGTGCCAGCAGTTTAGTAGGGCCCACTGTAGGGACCCAGTACTTC	CASSLVGPTVGTQYF
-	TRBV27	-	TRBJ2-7	TGTGCCAGCAGTTTAGGGCGGGGCGGCGCCTACGAGCAGTACTTC	CASSLGRGGAYEQYF
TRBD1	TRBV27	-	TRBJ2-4	TGTGCCAGCAGTTACGGACAGGGAACGAACATTCAGTACTTC	CASSYGQGTNIQYF
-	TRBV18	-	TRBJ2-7	TGTGCCAGCTCCCCCTCAGGGGGAGGCGAGCAGTACTTC	CASSPSGGGEQYF
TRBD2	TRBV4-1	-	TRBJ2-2	TGCGCCAGCAGCGGACATATAGCGGGAGGTTTGCCCGGGGAGCTGTTTTTT	CASSGHIAGGLPGELFF
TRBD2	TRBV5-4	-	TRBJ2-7	TGTGCCAGCAGCCCGACTAGCGGGAGTCTCGAGCAGTACTTC	CASSPTSGSLEQYF
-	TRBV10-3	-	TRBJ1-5	TGTGCCATCAGTGAGTTTATGACAGATGATCAGCCCCAGCATTTT	CAISEFMTDDQPQHF